This entry is about one T cell receptor beta chain. Antigen: not known. These data come from a study of response to subunit inactivated influenza vaccine. Study-wide results and caveats: Authors suggested that a seasonal influenza vaccination recruits few new T cells each time.

TCRdb reprocessed the RT-PCR reads with MiXCR, giving one entry per CDR3 protein. In the table there are almost 250,000 distinct CDR3 sequences, 12% of which are singletons. The CDR3 spans 18 residues. Germline V CDR1 and CDR2: SNHLY, FYNNEI. V lost 0 bases, J lost 2 bases, and 20 bases lay in between. The chain is built from TRBV2 and TRBJ2-7; a weak D match, TRBD1 (5 bases). This specimen consisted of non-naive T cells sorted from PBMCs, obtained 14 to 15 days before vaccination. This TCR came from a man aged 50 or older who received an inactivated influenza vaccine. CDR3 region: CASSEASRTFHTAYEQYF. CDR3 in DNA: TGTGCCAGCAGTGAAGCGAGCCGGACATTCCACACCGCCTACGAGCAGTACTTC.